One and the same sample provided the 30 T cell receptor beta chains below, sequenced in a study of identical twins. TCRdb reprocessed the 5' RACE reads with MiXCR, giving one entry per CDR3 protein. Among 450,000 or so distinct CDR3 sequences listed, about a fifth were seen once. The specimen was naive T cells sorted from blood. The source of these receptors is a man aged 50 or older in good health.

This chain links TRBV11-2 with TRBJ2-7, with unresolved D. Germline V CDR1 and CDR2: SGHAT, FQNNGV. This CDR3 is 18 amino acids long. Trimming removed 5 bases from V and 5 bases from J, with 28 bases in between. The CDR3: CASSHDPRVFRVRNEQYF. The CDR3 DNA reads TGTGCCAGCAGCCACGACCCAAGGGTTTTTAGAGTTCGGAACGAGCAGTACTTC.

This chain uses TRBV11-2 with TRBJ2-1; 7 bases are a match to TRBD2. The CDR3 has 16 residues. Germline V gene sequence: CDR1 SGHAT, CDR2 FQNNGV. Trimming cost V 4 bases and J 4 bases; bases outside gene matches: 10. The DNA of the CDR3 is TGTGCCAGCAGCTGGGGGGGAACGGGGGAATACAATGAGCAGTTCTTC. Protein product: CASSWGGTGEYNEQFF. Together with reference TRBV11-2 and TRBJ2-1, the CDR3 gives the full variable domain: EAGVAQSPRYKIIEKRQSVAFWCNPISGHATLYWYQQILGQGPKLLIQFQNNGVVDDSQLPKDRFSAERLKGVDSTLKIQPAKLEDSAVYLCASSWGGTGEYNEQFFGPGTRLTVL.

This clonotype occurred many times. The chain carries TRBV6-1 and TRBJ1-4; TRBD1 matches at 8 bases. The V gene end was trimmed by 3 bases and the J gene end by 5 bases; junction bases not matched to a gene: 2. There are 14 residues in the CDR3. Germline V gene sequence: CDR1 MNHNS, CDR2 SASEGT. The CDR3 DNA follows: TGTGCCAGCAGTGACCGGGACAGGAATGAAAAACTGTTTTTT. Residues: CASSDRDRNEKLFF.

The genes are TRBV20-1 and TRBJ2-7; 8 nucleotides line up with TRBD1. V was clipped by 4 bases and J by 3 bases; unmatched bases: 5. Germline-derived CDR1 and CDR2 are DFQATT and SNEGSKA (reference sequence). The CDR3 covers 13 residues. The CDR3 sequence: CSATDRAIYEQYF. CDR3 in DNA: TGCAGTGCTACGGACAGGGCCATCTACGAGCAGTACTTC.

The chain couples TRBV4-1 to TRBJ2-5, with TRBD1 as a possible D gene (7 bases). V was shortened by 0 bases and J by 5 bases, with 16 bases between the two germline ends. CDR1 and CDR2 (germline): MGHRA, YSYEKL. The CDR3 length is 16 residues. In DNA form, the CDR3 reads TGCGCCAGCAGCCAAGATGGGGCAGGGGGGTCGGAGACCCAGTACTTC. This encodes CASSQDGAGGSETQYF.

The chain carries TRBV28 and TRBJ1-2; D might be TRBD1 (6 bases). Germline V lookup: CDR1 MDHEN, CDR2 SYDVKM. The CDR3 sequence is 12 residues long. V was clipped by 6 bases and J by 13 bases, with 18 bases between them. As DNA, the CDR3 is TGTGCCAGCAGACGCCCGGGACACGAGGGCACCTTC. Its protein is CASRRPGHEGTF.

This clonotype came up a few times. The chain couples TRBV11-2 to TRBJ2-1; a possible D gene is TRBD1 (6 bases). The germline V gene has CDR1 SGHAT and CDR2 FQNNGV. CDR3 length equals 15 residues. V was cut by 0 bases and J by 12 bases, with 18 bases left in between. CDR3 residues: CASSLDLGGPWGQFF. The CDR3 DNA reads as TGTGCCAGCAGCTTAGATCTTGGGGGCCCTTGGGGGCAGTTCTTC.

V usage is TRBV20-1 and J usage is TRBJ1-1, with D uncertain. The CDR3 consists of 14 residues. Trimming stripped 0 bases from V and 5 bases from J, with 13 bases between. The germline V gene encodes CDR1 DFQATT and CDR2 SNEGSKA (reference sequence). The CDR3, as DNA: TGCAGTGCTAGAGATCCGCGAGGTGGTACTGAAGCTTTCTTT. It is translated as CSARDPRGGTEAFF.

The chain employs TRBV18 and TRBJ2-3; D uncertain. Germline V gene data show CDR1 as KGHSH and CDR2 as LQKENI. There are 13 residues in the CDR3. Deletions cut 8 bases from V and 2 bases from J, with 11 bases between. DNA of the CDR3: TGTGCCAGCGCGCCGGGCCTCACAGATACGCAGTATTTT. Translating gives CASAPGLTDTQYF.

This clonotype was counted only a few times. V and J are TRBV11-1 and TRBJ2-2; 7 bases map to TRBD1. There are 15 residues in the CDR3. V lost 6 bases to trimming and J lost 0 bases; unmatched junction nucleotides: 4. Germline lookup yields CDR1 SGHAT and CDR2 FQDESV (reference sequence). CDR3: CASSWGQTNTGELFF. The CDR3 DNA reads TGTGCCAGCAGTTGGGGACAGACGAACACCGGGGAGCTGTTTTTT.

This clonotype was seen only a few times. This chain joins TRBV10-2 and TRBJ1-1, with D uncertain. The V end lost 6 bases, the J end lost 8 bases, and 10 bases lay between the germline ends. The CDR3 covers 11 residues. Germline V lookup: CDR1 WSHSY, CDR2 SAAADI. DNA for the CDR3: TGCGCCAGCAGAACAGAGACCGAAGCTTTCTTT. It translates to CASRTETEAFF.

This clonotype appeared a single time. The chain is built from TRBV18 and TRBJ2-7; TRBD1 aligns across 10 bases. The CDR3 totals 18 residues. The germline gives CDR1 KGHSH, CDR2 LQKENI. J was trimmed by 3 bases and V by 1 base; bases with no gene match: 12. CDR3 in amino acids: CASSPQGTGATGVYEQYF. CDR3 DNA: TGTGCCAGCTCACCACAAGGGACAGGGGCTACCGGGGTCTACGAGCAGTACTTC. The full variable domain, rest sourced from reference TRBV18 and TRBJ2-7, is NAGVMQNPRHLVRRRGQEARLRCSPMKGHSHVYWYRQLPEEGLKFMVYLQKENIIDESGMPKERFSAEFPKEGPSILRIQQVVRGDSAAYFCASSPQGTGATGVYEQYFGPGTRLTVT.

This clonotype was counted only a few times. A read error may explain this, as a much larger clone is one base away. The V and J genes are TRBV6-1 and TRBJ2-7; 7 bases are shared with TRBD2. CDR1 MNHNS and CDR2 SASEGT come from the germline V gene. The trim removed 5 bases at V and 2 bases at J, leaving 9 bases unmatched. The CDR3 sequence is 15 residues long. As DNA, the CDR3 is TGTGCCAGCAGTCAAACCCCTGCGGGGGCCTACGAGCAGTACTTC. Encoded protein: CASSQTPAGAYEQYF.

This clonotype has just a few counts. The rearrangement links TRBV18 to TRBJ2-7, with 10 bases lining up with TRBD1. The V and J ends lost 2 bases and 6 bases, in that order; junction bases with no gene match: 4. Germline lookup yields CDR1 KGHSH and CDR2 LQKENI. The CDR3 runs 14 residues. CDR3 loop: CASSPGTGVGEQYF. CDR3 DNA: TGTGCCAGCTCACCAGGGACAGGGGTTGGCGAGCAGTACTTC.

This clonotype was counted a single time. The chain combines TRBV2 with TRBJ2-3; 7 nucleotides agree with TRBD1. This CDR3 has 14 residues. The ends lost 6 bases at V and 4 bases at J; junction bases unmatched: 7. Germline V lookup: CDR1 SNHLY, CDR2 FYNNEI. The CDR3 is CASSLQTGPDTQYF. In DNA, the CDR3 is TGTGCCAGCAGCCTCCAGACAGGGCCAGATACGCAGTATTTT.

The chain recombines TRBV3-1 with TRBJ1-6, with 8 bases that match TRBD1. The CDR3 loop spans 15 amino acids. J gave up 5 bases and V 1 base, and 1 base lay outside the gene matches. Germline values: CDR1 LGHDT, CDR2 YNNKEL (reference sequence). CDR3 residues: CASSQGQGNNSPLHF. CDR3 coding DNA: TGTGCCAGCAGCCAAGGACAGGGGAATAATTCACCCCTCCACTTT. Using reference TRBV3-1 and TRBJ1-6 for the parts outside the CDR3, the full variable domain is DTAVSQTPKYLVTQMGNDKSIKCEQNLGHDTMYWYKQDSKKFLKIMFSYNNKELIINETVPNRFSPKSPDKAHLNLHINSLELGDSAVYFCASSQGQGNNSPLHFGNGTRLTVT.

V gene TRBV10-3 combines with J gene TRBJ2-7, with D uncertain. The CDR3 totals 13 residues. The ends were cut back, 2 bases at V and 6 bases at J, with 11 bases in the middle. The germline V gene has CDR1 ENHRY and CDR2 SYGVKD. The CDR3 nucleotides are TGTGCCATCAGTGAGGGCCCAATTCGCGAGCAGTACTTC. Protein sequence: CAISEGPIREQYF.

The V gene is TRBV11-2, the J gene TRBJ1-6, with D perhaps TRBD1 (5 bases). Trimming pared 4 bases from V and 7 bases from J, leaving 14 bases between. The CDR3 length is 15 residues. CDR1 and CDR2 from the germline V gene are SGHAT and FQNNGV. In nucleotides, the CDR3 is TGTGCCAGCAGCTCTGGGACGGACAACAATTCACCCCTCCACTTT. It encodes CASSSGTDNNSPLHF.

This clonotype was seen repeatedly, ten times or more. This chain links TRBV5-4 with TRBJ2-1, with no clear D. V dropped 0 bases and J dropped 5 bases, with 12 bases sitting between them. The CDR3 sequence is 15 residues long. Germline CDR1 is SGHNT and CDR2 is YYREEE (reference sequence). CDR3 sequence (DNA): TGTGCCAGCAGCTTGGCTAGTGGTCTTGACAATGAGCAGTTCTTC. Translated, it gives CASSLASGLDNEQFF. Full variable domain (rest looked up from reference TRBV5-4 and TRBJ2-1): ETGVTQSPTHLIKTRGQQVTLRCSSQSGHNTVSWYQQALGQGPQFIFQYYREEENGRGNFPPRFSGLQFPNYSSELNVNALELDDSALYLCASSLASGLDNEQFFGPGTRLTVL.

V is TRBV20-1 and J is TRBJ1-6; D not certain. CDR1 and CDR2 (germline): DFQATT, SNEGSKA (reference sequence). CDR3 length equals 11 residues. V shed 3 bases and J shed 8 bases, with 5 bases lying between them. The DNA of the CDR3 is TGCAGTGCTAGGGTTGATTCACCCCTCCACTTT. It codes for CSARVDSPLHF.

The chain employs TRBV6-1 and TRBJ2-7; the match to TRBD1 covers 12 bases. V was clipped by 3 bases and J by 7 bases; unmatched bases: 7. Per germline, CDR1 MNHNS and CDR2 SASEGT. The CDR3 loop spans 15 amino acids. The CDR3 sequence is CASSEPGQGAREQYF. CDR3 sequence (DNA): TGTGCCAGCAGTGAGCCGGGACAGGGGGCACGTGAGCAGTACTTC.

This sequence joins TRBV28 and TRBJ1-2; 10 bases line up with TRBD1. Germline CDR1 and CDR2: MDHEN and SYDVKM. V lost 5 bases and J lost 6; bases outside the gene matches: 12. The CDR3 has 16 amino acids. CDR3 in amino acids: CASSPSARQGAHGYTF. The CDR3 DNA reads TGTGCCAGCAGTCCGTCAGCCCGACAGGGGGCTCATGGCTACACCTTC.

The gene calls are TRBV20-1 and TRBJ2-7; D not certain. The CDR3 has 10 amino acids. The germline V and J ends were trimmed by 0 bases and 6 bases, with 3 bases remaining between them. Germline V lookup: CDR1 DFQATT, CDR2 SNEGSKA (reference sequence). The CDR3: CSARDFEQYF. The CDR3 DNA follows: TGCAGTGCTAGAGATTTCGAGCAGTACTTC.

The V and J genes are TRBV6-5 and TRBJ2-1; D call uncertain. Germline CDR1 is MNHEY and CDR2 is SVGAGI. V dropped 2 bases and J dropped 7 bases, with 6 bases sitting between them. This CDR3 spans 12 amino acids. CDR3: CASSYGVNEQFF. CDR3 DNA: TGTGCCAGCAGTTACGGAGTGAATGAGCAGTTCTTC.

This clonotype appeared many times. V gene TRBV5-1 combines with J gene TRBJ1-5, with 11 bases fitting TRBD1. J gave up 4 bases and V 0 bases, and 3 bases lay outside the gene matches. CDR1 is SGHRS and CDR2 is YFSETQ in the germline V gene. The CDR3 is made up of 16 amino acids. The CDR3, as DNA: TGCGCCAGCAGCTTGGAGGGGACAGGGGGTAATCAGCCCCAGCATTTT. Amino acids: CASSLEGTGGNQPQHF.

This clonotype was counted many times. V gene TRBV5-6 combines with J gene TRBJ2-7; D gene unclear. This CDR3 is built from 12 residues. V was trimmed by 4 bases and J by 5 bases, leaving 10 bases between them. The germline V gene has CDR1 SGHDT and CDR2 YYEEEE. CDR3 coding DNA: TGTGCCAGCAGCGGTGGGGTAAACGAGCAGTACTTC. This translates into CASSGGVNEQYF.

Ten or more counts support this clonotype. This chain links TRBV6-5 with TRBJ2-5, with D perhaps matching TRBD2 (5 bases). V lost 2 bases to trimming and J lost 2 bases, with 21 bases between them. Germline assignment: CDR1 MNHEY and CDR2 SVGAGI. The CDR3 contains 18 residues. The DNA of the CDR3 is TGTGCCAGCAGTTACCGAACCGGCGAAGAAGCGGTACAAGAGACCCAGTACTTC. The encoded protein is CASSYRTGEEAVQETQYF.

This clonotype showed up just a few times. V and J are TRBV4-3 and TRBJ2-7; 10 bases agree with TRBD2. V lost 0 bases, J lost 3 bases, and 8 bases stayed unmatched. Germline V CDR1 and CDR2: LGHNA, YSLEER. The CDR3 is 17 residues long. Written as DNA, the CDR3 is TGCGCCAGCAGCCAAGAAACATTAGCGGGAGGTAGCTACGAGCAGTACTTC. Translation gives CASSQETLAGGSYEQYF.

This clonotype was detected ten times or more. The chain combines TRBV5-1 with TRBJ2-7; TRBD1 matches 8 bases. This CDR3 spans 15 amino acids. The V gene's germline CDR1 is SGHRS and CDR2 YFSETQ. Losses at the gene ends were 0 bases for V and 4 bases for J; bases not matched to a gene: 6. CDR3 residues: CASSLDTGGVYEQYF. The CDR3 nucleotides are TGCGCCAGCAGCTTGGACACAGGGGGAGTTTACGAGCAGTACTTC.

This clonotype has a count of ten or more. The chain recombines TRBV6-5 with TRBJ2-6, with D maybe TRBD2 (7 bases). Germline V gene sequence: CDR1 MNHEY, CDR2 SVGAGI. Trimming left V 3 bases short and J 5 bases short, with 11 bases between. The CDR3 covers 15 residues. CDR3 nucleotide sequence: TGTGCCAGCAGTTATGCGGGGGCTCGGGCCAACGTCCTGACTTTC. Its protein product is CASSYAGARANVLTF.